The 22 T cell receptor beta chains given below trace back to one sample, sequenced in a study of blood T cell repertoires in COVID-19. Sequencing used immunoSEQ multiplex PCR; TCRdb keeps in-frame clones, though not all of them. The data contain roughly 400,000 clones, around 87% of them singletons. Sequencing was done on a sample of PBMCs or T cells enriched from blood (not recorded which). The receptors come from a man younger than 40 who had recovered from COVID-19.

This rearrangement joins TRBV25-1 to TRBJ1-4; D might be TRBD1 (6 bases). This CDR3 is built from 15 residues. Trimming left V 1 base short and J 8 bases short, with 14 bases between. Germline V gene data show CDR1 as MGHDK and CDR2 as SYGVNS. The CDR3 here is CASSESSGEFEKLFF. DNA for the CDR3: TGTGCCAGCAGTGAATCTTCAGGGGAGTTCGAAAAACTGTTTTTT.

This clone appeared a single time. The CDR3 nucleotides are TGTGCCAGCAGGACCGGCGGACAGTTTAATTCACCCCTCCACTTT. Translation: CASRTGGQFNSPLHF. The chain uses TRBV27 and TRBJ1-6, with D tentatively TRBD1 (6 bases). CDR1 and CDR2 from the germline V gene are MNHEY and SMNVEV (reference sequence). With 6 bases removed from V and 6 bases from J, the gap between germline ends came to 15 bases. CDR3 length equals 15 residues.

With respect to this clone: Other nucleotide sequences in the sample specify the same CDR3. This rearrangement joins TRBV3-1 (or the pseudogene TRBV3-2) to TRBJ2-2, with 10 positions matching TRBD2. The CDR3 totals 14 residues. V lost 3 bases to trimming and J lost 6 bases; unmatched junction nucleotides: 1. Germline CDR1 reads LGHDT; CDR2 reads YNNKEL (reference sequence). The CDR3 protein is CASSQGLASGELFF. In DNA, the CDR3 is TGTGCCAGCAGCCAGGGACTAGCGTCCGGGGAGCTGTTTTTT.

The rearrangement joins TRBV7-2 to TRBJ2-4; a possible D gene is TRBD2 (5 bases). Per germline, CDR1 SGHTA and CDR2 FQGNSA. The V end lost 0 bases, the J end lost 5 bases, and 11 bases lay between the germline ends. CDR3 length equals 15 residues. The CDR3 nucleotides are TGTGCCAGCAGCTTAGCGCGAGGGTTTGAAAACATTCAGTACTTC. Protein product: CASSLARGFENIQYF.

This chain uses TRBV7-9 with TRBJ1-2, with D tentatively TRBD1 (6 bases). Trimming left V 1 base short and J 7 bases short, with 13 bases between. Germline V gives CDR1 SEHNR, CDR2 FQNEAQ (reference sequence). The CDR3 sequence is 14 residues long. The chain's CDR3 is CASSLEGVGSGYTF. CDR3 in DNA: TGTGCCAGCAGCTTAGAGGGGGTTGGTTCTGGCTACACCTTC.

The sample holds one count of this clone. This chain uses TRBV30 with TRBJ1-5; D might be TRBD1 (5 bases). The CDR3 totals 15 residues. Looked up from germline, CDR1 is GTSNPN and CDR2 is SVGIG (reference sequence). The V end lost 0 bases, the J end lost 1 base, and 10 bases lay between the germline ends. As DNA, the CDR3 is TGTGCCTGGAGTGTACAAGGGGTGAGCAATCAGCCCCAGCATTTT. Its translation is CAWSVQGVSNQPQHF.

This clone was found once. In nucleotides, the CDR3 is TGTGCCAGCAGCTCTTCAGGGGTTGGCAATCAGCCCCAGCATTTT. Translation: CASSSSGVGNQPQHF. The chain couples TRBV28 to TRBJ1-5, with D tentatively TRBD1 (6 bases). The CDR3 totals 15 residues. Trimming cost V 6 bases and J 2 bases, with 14 bases left between them. The germline V gene encodes CDR1 MDHEN and CDR2 SYDVKM.

The chain joins TRBV6-2 or TRBV6-3 to TRBJ2-7; D possibly corresponds to TRBD2 (5 bases). The CDR3 runs 13 residues. V was shortened by 6 bases and J by 7 bases, with 16 bases between the two germline ends. CDR1 is MNHEY, CDR2 SVGEGT, per germline. The CDR3 nucleotides read TGTGCCAGCAGCCCCGCTAGCAGCCGGGAGCAGTACTTC. Protein: CASSPASSREQYF.

In DNA form, the CDR3 reads TGTGCCAGCTCGCCGGGACAGGGCCCAGATACGCAGTATTTT. Translation gives CASSPGQGPDTQYF. V and J are TRBV18 and TRBJ2-3; the match to TRBD1 covers 9 bases. CDR1 is KGHSH, CDR2 LQKENI, per germline. The V segment lost 6 bases and the J segment 4 bases; nucleotides outside the gene matches: 5. This CDR3 has 14 amino acids.

The gene calls are TRBV5-6 and TRBJ1-2; a weak D match, TRBD1 (5 bases). Trimming took off 3 bases at V and 4 bases at J, with 13 bases between the two ends. CDR1 and CDR2 from the germline V gene are SGHDT and YYEEEE. This CDR3 region has 14 residues. This chain's CDR3 is CASSSTGDGYGYTF. The CDR3 bases are TGTGCCAGCAGCTCCACAGGAGACGGCTATGGCTACACCTTC. Supplemented by reference TRBV5-6 and TRBJ1-2, the full variable domain reads DAGVTQSPTHLIKTRGQQVTLRCSPKSGHDTVSWYQQALGQGPQFIFQYYEEEERQRGNFPDRFSGHQFPNYSSELNVNALLLGDSALYLCASSSTGDGYGYTFGSGTRLTVV.

This rearrangement joins TRBV21-1 to TRBJ1-5. TRBV21-1 is shown as a pseudogene. This CDR3 has 15 residues. CDR3 loop: CASSPERNFNQPQHF. The CDR3 region has the DNA TGTGCCAGCAGCCCCGAGCGTAACTTTAATCAGCCCCAGCATTTT.

The chain employs TRBV5-4 and TRBJ2-3, with 7 positions matching TRBD2. The length of the CDR3 is 14 residues. Germline-derived CDR1 and CDR2 are SGHNT and YYREEE (reference sequence). The V gene end was trimmed by 0 bases and the J gene end by 4 bases; junction bases not matched to a gene: 2. Here the CDR3 reads CASSLGGSADTQYF. Written as DNA, the CDR3 is TGTGCCAGCAGCTTGGGCGGGAGTGCAGATACGCAGTATTTT.

This clone is a singleton in its sample. The chain is built from TRBV15 and TRBJ2-7; 11 nucleotides match TRBD1. J was trimmed by 1 base and V by 5 bases; bases with no gene match: 1. The V gene's germline CDR1 is LNHNV and CDR2 YYDKDF (reference sequence). The CDR3 spans 14 residues. The CDR3 region is CATSWDRGSYEQYF. The CDR3 DNA follows: TGTGCCACCAGCTGGGACAGGGGGTCCTACGAGCAGTACTTC.

Here the CDR3 DNA reads TGCAGCGGACGGCGCGGTGAAGAGACCCAGTACTTC. This encodes CSGRRGEETQYF. The chain recombines TRBV29-1 with TRBJ2-5; D is uncertain. CDR1 and CDR2 from the germline V gene are SQVTM and ANQGSEA. The CDR3 covers 12 residues. V lost 7 bases to trimming and J lost 3 bases, with 12 bases between them.

The chain uses TRBV4-1 and TRBJ1-4; possible D gene TRBD1, 5 bases. Germline V gene lookup returns CDR1 MGHRA and CDR2 YSYEKL. CDR3 size: 16 residues. The V end was cut by 4 bases, the J end by 4 bases, with 16 bases between. CDR3 nucleotides: TGCGCCAGCAGCCCGGCCCCCCGGGACTTTAATGAAAAACTGTTTTTT. It yields the protein CASSPAPRDFNEKLFF.

The chain employs TRBV5-1 and TRBJ1-3; 7 nucleotides agree with TRBD1. Trimming removed 4 bases from V and 0 bases from J; junction bases left unmatched: 7. Germline V CDR1 and CDR2: SGHRS, YFSETQ. This CDR3 is built from 16 residues. CDR3 in amino acids: CASSPGQTNSGNTIYF. The DNA of the CDR3 is TGCGCCAGCAGCCCGGGACAGACAAACTCTGGAAACACCATATATTTT.

The chain employs TRBV7-9 and TRBJ2-3; 7 bases are a match to TRBD1. Germline values: CDR1 SEHNR, CDR2 FQNEAQ (reference sequence). This CDR3 region has 15 residues. The ends lost 2 bases at V and 4 bases at J; junction bases unmatched: 6. CDR3 residues: CASSLLQGLADTQYF. The CDR3, as DNA: TGTGCCAGCAGCTTATTACAGGGGTTGGCAGATACGCAGTATTTT.

The chain couples TRBV29-1 to TRBJ1-2; TRBD1 matches 7 bases. This CDR3 spans 13 amino acids. V lost 6 bases and J lost 3; bases outside the gene matches: 7. Germline CDR1 is SQVTM and CDR2 is ANQGSEA. CDR3 residues: CSVQDRDDYGYTF. CDR3 bases: TGCAGCGTGCAAGACAGGGACGACTATGGCTACACCTTC.

V usage is TRBV10-3 and J usage is TRBJ2-6; weak D call: TRBD1 (5 bases). This CDR3 is 15 amino acids long. V lost 10 bases, J lost 1 base, and 14 bases lay in between. In germline, CDR1 is ENHRY, CDR2 SYGVKD. CDR3 sequence (DNA): TGTGCCACCGACACAGGAGATTCTGGGGCCAACGTCCTGACTTTC. The encoded protein is CATDTGDSGANVLTF.

The chain couples TRBV12-5 to TRBJ2-5, with D perhaps matching TRBD2 (7 bases). The CDR3 runs 14 residues. The V end was cut by 3 bases, the J end by 5 bases, with 13 bases between. The germline CDR1 and CDR2 sequences are LGHNT and FRNRAP. The CDR3 sequence: CASGFGGRLETQYF. The CDR3 nucleotides are TGTGCTAGTGGTTTCGGGGGGCGGTTGGAGACCCAGTACTTC. The full variable domain, in which reference TRBV12-5 and TRBJ2-5 provide the parts outside the CDR3, is DARVTQTPRHKVTEMGQEVTMRCQPILGHNTVFWYRQTMMQGLELLAYFRNRAPLDDSGMPKDRFSAEMPDATLATLKIQPSEPRDSAVYFCASGFGGRLETQYFGPGTRLLVL.

The chain couples TRBV20-1 to TRBJ2-3; D possibly corresponds to TRBD2 (5 bases). The CDR3 spans 14 residues. Germline CDR1 reads DFQATT; CDR2 reads SNEGSKA (reference sequence). Deletions cut 3 bases from V and 0 bases from J, with 10 bases between. The CDR3 DNA is TGCAGTGCTAGTTCGGGAACTAGCACAGATACGCAGTATTTT. This gives the protein CSASSGTSTDTQYF.

The V and J genes are TRBV27 and TRBJ1-5; D remains ambiguous. The V gene lost 2 bases and the J gene lost 5 bases, with 7 bases spanning the gap. The CDR3 length is 13 residues. Per germline, CDR1 MNHEY and CDR2 SMNVEV (reference sequence). The CDR3: CASSLGLDQPQHF. CDR3 sequence (DNA): TGTGCCAGCAGTTTAGGACTCGATCAGCCCCAGCATTTT.